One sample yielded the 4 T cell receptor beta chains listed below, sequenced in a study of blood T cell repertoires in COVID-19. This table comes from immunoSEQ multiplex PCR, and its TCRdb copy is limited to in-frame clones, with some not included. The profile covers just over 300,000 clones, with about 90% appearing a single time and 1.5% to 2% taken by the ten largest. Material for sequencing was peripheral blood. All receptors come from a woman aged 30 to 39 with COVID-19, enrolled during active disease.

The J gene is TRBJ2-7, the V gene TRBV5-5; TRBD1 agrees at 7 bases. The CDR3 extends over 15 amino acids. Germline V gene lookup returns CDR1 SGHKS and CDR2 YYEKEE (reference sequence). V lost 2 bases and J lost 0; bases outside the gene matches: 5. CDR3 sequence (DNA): TGTGCCAGCAGCTTAAACAGGGGACCCTCCTACGAGCAGTACGTC. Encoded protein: CASSLNRGPSYEQYV.

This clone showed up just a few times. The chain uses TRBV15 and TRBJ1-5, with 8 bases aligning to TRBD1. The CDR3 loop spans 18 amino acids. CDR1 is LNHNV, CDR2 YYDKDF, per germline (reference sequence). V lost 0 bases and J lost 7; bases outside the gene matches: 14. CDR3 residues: CATSRDSNTGTGSQPQHF. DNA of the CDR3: TGTGCCACCAGCAGAGATTCAAACACCGGGACAGGCAGCCAGCCCCAGCATTTT.

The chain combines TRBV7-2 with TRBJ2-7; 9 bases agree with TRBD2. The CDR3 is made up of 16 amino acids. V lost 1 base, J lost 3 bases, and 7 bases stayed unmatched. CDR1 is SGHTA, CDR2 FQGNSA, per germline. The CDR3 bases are TGTGCCAGCAGCTTAGGGGGACTAGCCTCCGGCTACGAGCAGTACGTC. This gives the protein CASSLGGLASGYEQYV.

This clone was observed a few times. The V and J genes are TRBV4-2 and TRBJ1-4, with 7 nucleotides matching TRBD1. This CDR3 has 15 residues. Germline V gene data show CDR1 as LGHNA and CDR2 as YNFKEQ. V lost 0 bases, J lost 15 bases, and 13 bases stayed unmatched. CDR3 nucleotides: TGTGCCAGCAGCCAAGAATCAGGCGCGGACAGGCGTTTGTTTTTT. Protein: CASSQESGADRRLFF.